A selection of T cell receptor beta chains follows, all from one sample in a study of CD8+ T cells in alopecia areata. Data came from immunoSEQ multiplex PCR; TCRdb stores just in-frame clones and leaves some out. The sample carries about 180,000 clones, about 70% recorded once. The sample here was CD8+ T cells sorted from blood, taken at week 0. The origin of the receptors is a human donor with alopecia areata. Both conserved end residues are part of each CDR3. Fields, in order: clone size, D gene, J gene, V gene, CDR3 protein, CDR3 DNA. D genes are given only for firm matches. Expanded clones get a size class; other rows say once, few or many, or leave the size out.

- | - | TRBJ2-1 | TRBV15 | CATSEGLNEQFF | TGTGCCACCAGCGAAGGGCTTAATGAGCAGTTCTTC
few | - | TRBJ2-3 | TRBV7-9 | CASSLDTQYF | TGTGCCAGCAGCTTGGATACGCAGTATTTT
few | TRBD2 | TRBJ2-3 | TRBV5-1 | CATRTSGGRTDTQYF | TGCGCCACCCGGACTAGCGGGGGTCGAACAGATACGCAGTATTTT
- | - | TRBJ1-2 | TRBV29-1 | CSGLMDYGYTF | TGCAGCGGTCTGATGGACTATGGCTACACCTTC
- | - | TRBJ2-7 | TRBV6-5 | CASSYPGTGNYEQYF | TGTGCCAGCAGTTACCCCGGGACGGGAAACTACGAGCAGTACTTC
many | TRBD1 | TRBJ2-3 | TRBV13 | CASSLVLQGADTQYF | TGTGCCAGCAGCTTAGTTTTACAGGGGGCAGATACGCAGTATTTT
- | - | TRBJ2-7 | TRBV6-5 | CASSYRRTDSYEQYF | TGTGCCAGCAGTTACCGACGGACAGATTCCTACGAGCAGTACTTC
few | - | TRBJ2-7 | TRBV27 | CASSLGGKGDEQYF | TGTGCCAGCAGTTTGGGTGGTAAGGGTGACGAGCAGTACTTC
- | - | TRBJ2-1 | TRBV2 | CASSEDRVPYNEQFF | TGTGCCAGCAGTGAAGACAGAGTCCCCTACAATGAGCAGTTCTTC
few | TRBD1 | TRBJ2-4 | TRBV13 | CASSKRDRQNIQYF | TGTGCCAGCAGCAAGAGGGACAGGCAAAACATTCAGTACTTC
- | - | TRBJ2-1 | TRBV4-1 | CASSQGGGQRTDNEQFF | TGCGCCAGCAGCCAAGGGGGCGGACAGCGTACAGACAATGAGCAGTTCTTC
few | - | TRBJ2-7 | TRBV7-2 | CASSLKGSHEQYF | TGTGCCAGCAGCTTAAAGGGATCCCACGAGCAGTACTTC
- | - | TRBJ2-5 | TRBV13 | CASSLGTEQQETQYF | TGTGCCAGCAGCTTGGGGACCGAGCAACAAGAGACCCAGTACTTC
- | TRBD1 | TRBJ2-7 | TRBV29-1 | CSVDGTGLGEQYF | TGCAGCGTGGACGGGACAGGGCTGGGGGAGCAGTACTTC
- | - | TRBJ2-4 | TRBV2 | CAGTVRGDGHIQYF | TGTGCCGGCACAGTCCGAGGGGACGGGCACATTCAGTACTTC
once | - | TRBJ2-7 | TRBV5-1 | CASKRDGVNEQYF | TGCGCCAGCAAGAGGGACGGAGTAAACGAGCAGTACTTC
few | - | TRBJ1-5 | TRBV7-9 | CASSSPNQPQHF | TGTGCCAGCAGCTCCCCCAATCAGCCCCAGCATTTT
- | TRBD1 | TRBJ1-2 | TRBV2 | CASTQDRVGYTF | TGTGCCAGCACCCAGGACAGGGTGGGCTACACCTTC
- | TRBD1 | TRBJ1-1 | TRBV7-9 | CASSRQGGTEAFF | TGTGCCAGCAGCAGACAGGGTGGCACTGAAGCTTTCTTT
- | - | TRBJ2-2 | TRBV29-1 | CSVVYSTGELFF | TGCAGCGTTGTATACAGCACCGGGGAGCTGTTTTTT
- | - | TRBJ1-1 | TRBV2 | CASRGEGTEAFF | TGTGCCAGCAGGGGGGAAGGGACTGAAGCTTTCTTT
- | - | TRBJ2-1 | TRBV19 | CASSIVTDLRNEQFF | TGTGCCAGTAGTATCGTGACAGATCTCCGGAATGAGCAGTTCTTC
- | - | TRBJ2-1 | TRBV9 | CASSVVRTNEQFF | TGTGCCAGCAGCGTAGTGAGGACTAATGAGCAGTTCTTC
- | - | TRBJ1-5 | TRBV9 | CASSVVRFGQPQHF | TGTGCCAGCAGCGTAGTACGCTTCGGTCAGCCCCAGCATTTT
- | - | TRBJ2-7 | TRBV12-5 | CASGPTVGFYEQYF | TGTGCTAGTGGTCCCACGGTAGGCTTCTACGAGCAGTACTTC
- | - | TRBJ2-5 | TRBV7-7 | CASSPIAYEETQYF | TGTGCTAGCAGCCCCATAGCGTATGAAGAGACCCAGTACTTC
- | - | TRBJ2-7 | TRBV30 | CAWSVYGGTYEQYF | TGTGCCTGGAGTGTATACGGGGGAACCTACGAGCAGTACTTC
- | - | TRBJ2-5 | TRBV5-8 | CASGALSSYRDQETQYF | TGTGCCAGCGGCGCACTATCCTCCTATAGGGACCAAGAGACCCAGTACTTC
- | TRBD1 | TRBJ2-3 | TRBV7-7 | CASSRGQGATDTQYF | TGTGCTAGCAGCCGTGGACAGGGGGCGACAGATACGCAGTATTTT
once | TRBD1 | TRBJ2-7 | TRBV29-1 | CSVEGTGQGVYEQYF | TGCAGCGTTGAAGGAACGGGACAGGGGGTCTACGAGCAGTACTTC
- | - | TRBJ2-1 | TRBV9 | CASSPPENSYNEQFF | TGTGCCAGCAGCCCCCCCGAGAACTCCTACAATGAGCAGTTCTTC
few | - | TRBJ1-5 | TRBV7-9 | CASSLAGGVQPQHF | TGTGCCAGCAGCTTAGCTGGGGGAGTTCAGCCCCAGCATTTT
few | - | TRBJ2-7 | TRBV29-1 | CSVVVDEQYF | TGCAGCGTTGTAGTTGACGAGCAGTACTTC
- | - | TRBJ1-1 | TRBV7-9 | CASAGTRNTEAFF | TGTGCCAGCGCCGGGACGCGCAACACTGAAGCTTTCTTT
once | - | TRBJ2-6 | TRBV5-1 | CASRNRARSGANVLTF | TGCGCCAGCAGGAACAGGGCGAGGTCTGGGGCCAACGTCCTGACTTTC
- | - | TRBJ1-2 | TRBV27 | CASKPPGHYGYTF | TGTGCCAGCAAACCTCCGGGGCACTATGGCTACACCTTC
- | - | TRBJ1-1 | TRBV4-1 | CASSLRIREVVPEAFF | TGCGCCAGCAGCCTAAGGATCAGGGAAGTCGTCCCTGAAGCTTTCTTT
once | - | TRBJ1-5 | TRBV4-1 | CASSQDPGGGNQPQHF | TGCGCCAGCAGCCAAGATCCGGGGGGAGGCAATCAGCCCCAGCATTTT
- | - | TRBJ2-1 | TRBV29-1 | CTRGQGSSNEQFF | TGCACCCGCGGGCAGGGCTCGAGCAATGAGCAGTTCTTC
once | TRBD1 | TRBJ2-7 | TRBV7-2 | CASSLAGQFHEQYF | TGTGCCAGCAGCTTAGCGGGACAGTTTCACGAGCAGTACTTC
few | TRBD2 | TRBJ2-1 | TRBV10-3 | CAISESKETGTSVNEQFF | TGTGCCATCAGTGAGTCGAAGGAGACCGGGACTAGCGTCAATGAGCAGTTCTTC
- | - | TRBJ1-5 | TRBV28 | CASSIGVVQPQHF | TGTGCCAGCAGCATAGGGGTGGTTCAGCCCCAGCATTTT